One sample yielded the 15 T cell receptor beta chains listed below, sequenced in a study of T-cell memory formation after mild COVID-19. TCRdb called the 5' RACE reads again in MiXCR, with one record for every CDR3 protein. The profile shows about 340,000 distinct CDR3 sequences, roughly 15% of them singletons. Sequencing was performed on PBMCs or a T cell subset sorted from them (not recorded which). All receptors come from a man aged 18 to 35 who had mild COVID-19 (a few samples of this study predate the infection). Cell type and time point are not known.

A few counts support this clonotype. CDR3 region: CASSLGDRDREAFF. The CDR3 DNA is TGCGCCAGCAGCTTGGGGGATCGGGACAGGGAGGCGTTCTTC. The V and J genes are TRBV5-1 and TRBJ2-1; 9 bases map to TRBD1. Germline assignment: CDR1 SGHRS and CDR2 YFSETQ. V shed 0 bases, J shed 15 bases, and the junction held 10 bases outside the gene matches. The CDR3 runs 14 residues.

The chain joins TRBV2 to TRBJ2-3; 8 nucleotides line up with TRBD2. Trimming at V came to 3 bases and at J to 0 bases, leaving 8 bases not matched to a gene. In germline, CDR1 is SNHLY, CDR2 FYNNEI. The CDR3 length is 17 residues. CDR3: CASSDGLAPLSTDTQYF. CDR3 sequence (DNA): TGTGCCAGCAGTGACGGACTAGCCCCCCTTAGCACAGATACGCAGTATTTT.

The J gene is TRBJ2-5, the V gene TRBV11-2; D is uncertain. This CDR3 region has 17 residues. The germline gives CDR1 SGHAT, CDR2 FQNNGV. Trimming took off 1 base at V and 0 bases at J, with 15 bases between the two ends. The CDR3, as DNA: TGTGCCAGCAGCTTAGGGAGAGGAGCCTCGTACCAAGAGACCCAGTACTTC. Its translation is CASSLGRGASYQETQYF.

This clonotype has at least ten counts. The V gene is TRBV6-5, the J gene TRBJ2-1, with D possibly TRBD2 on 5 matching bases. Trimming left V 6 bases short and J 5 bases short, with 20 bases between. The CDR3 length is 16 residues. The V gene's germline CDR1 is MNHEY and CDR2 SVGAGI. The CDR3 DNA sequence: TGTGCCAGCAGCTCAGCAGAGGGCAGTGGGGACAATGAGCAGTTCTTC. It is translated as CASSSAEGSGDNEQFF.

The CDR3 loop is CASSGTIHYEQYV. The CDR3 DNA is TGTGCCAGCAGTGGGACTATCCACTACGAGCAGTACGTC. The V call is TRBV2, the J call TRBJ2-7; D is possibly TRBD2 (6 bases). The CDR3 extends over 13 amino acids. Looked up from germline, CDR1 is SNHLY and CDR2 is FYNNEI. The V gene lost 4 bases and the J gene lost 3 bases, with 10 bases spanning the gap.

This clonotype was detected many times. V and J are TRBV4-3 and TRBJ1-6; 9 bases fit TRBD1. Losses at the gene ends were 3 bases for V and 7 bases for J; bases not matched to a gene: 4. The germline V gene has CDR1 LGHNA and CDR2 YSLEER. This CDR3 is 15 amino acids long. CDR3 protein: CASSHYGQGNSPLHF. CDR3 bases: TGCGCCAGCAGCCATTACGGACAGGGGAATTCACCCCTCCACTTT.

This clonotype was seen a handful of times. The V and J genes are TRBV19 and TRBJ1-2; tentative D call: TRBD1 (6 bases). The germline V and J ends were trimmed by 3 bases and 8 bases, with 16 bases remaining between them. CDR3 size: 14 residues. Germline V gene sequence: CDR1 LNHDA, CDR2 SQIVND (reference sequence). CDR3 in DNA: TGTGCCAGTAGTATGGGCAGGGGAGGTCCGGGCTACACCTTC. Residues: CASSMGRGGPGYTF.

This clonotype occurred many times. This chain uses TRBV3-1 with TRBJ2-1; 8 bases map to TRBD2. The germline V gene has CDR1 LGHDT and CDR2 YNNKEL (reference sequence). The CDR3 consists of 17 residues. Unmatched junction bases numbered 7, after V lost 3 bases and J lost 0 bases. Here the CDR3 DNA reads TGTGCCAGCAGCCAGGCCGGCAGCGGGGGCTCCTACAATGAGCAGTTCTTC. This gives the protein CASSQAGSGGSYNEQFF.

This clonotype has at least ten counts. The chain uses TRBV7-9 and TRBJ2-1; tentatively, D is TRBD1 (6 bases). Germline V lookup: CDR1 SEHNR, CDR2 FQNEAQ (reference sequence). Trimming pared 5 bases from V and 4 bases from J, leaving 12 bases between. This CDR3 is built from 14 residues. CDR3 in DNA: TGTGCCAGCAGCGTAGGGACACTATACAATGAGCAGTTCTTC. It codes for CASSVGTLYNEQFF.

The chain has TRBV7-3 and TRBJ2-1; no clear D gene. Trimming took off 2 bases at V and 5 bases at J, with 7 bases between the two ends. The CDR3 contains 13 residues. Germline loops: CDR1 SGHTA, CDR2 FQGTGA. The CDR3 here is CASSLVPNNEQFF. In nucleotides, the CDR3 is TGTGCCAGCAGCTTAGTTCCTAACAATGAGCAGTTCTTC.

Many counts were recorded for this clonotype. This chain connects TRBV5-1 to TRBJ2-5; TRBD1 might be the D (6 bases). There are 14 residues in the CDR3. Germline V gene sequence: CDR1 SGHRS, CDR2 YFSETQ. Trimming cost V 3 bases and J 2 bases, with 11 bases left between them. CDR3 loop: CASSSGHGQETQYF. DNA for the CDR3: TGCGCCAGCAGCTCGGGACACGGACAAGAGACCCAGTACTTC.

This clonotype has just a few counts. CDR3 in amino acids: CATSREPTGRPQHF. DNA for the CDR3: TGTGCCACCAGCAGAGAACCGACTGGTCGGCCCCAGCATTTT. V usage is TRBV15 and J usage is TRBJ1-5, with no clear D. This CDR3 contains 14 residues. CDR1 is LNHNV and CDR2 is YYDKDF in the germline V gene (reference sequence). Trimming took 0 bases from V and 9 from J, leaving 12 bases between them.

V and J are TRBV12-3 or TRBV12-4 and TRBJ2-3; 8 nucleotides line up with TRBD2. V was pared by 3 bases and J by 5 bases, with 7 bases of the junction left unmatched. The CDR3 sequence is 15 residues long. CDR3 DNA sequence: TGTGCCAGCAGTTTTTCAGCGGGGGCCGAAGATACGCAGTATTTT. It is translated as CASSFSAGAEDTQYF.

The chain employs TRBV20-1 and TRBJ2-5; 10 positions match TRBD2. Looked up from germline, CDR1 is DFQATT and CDR2 is SNEGSKA (reference sequence). The CDR3 loop spans 12 amino acids. J lost 11 bases, V lost 3 bases, and 6 bases had no gene match. Here the CDR3 reads CSASRTSGAQYF. The CDR3 region has the DNA TGCAGTGCTAGCAGGACTAGCGGAGCACAGTACTTC.

The chain uses TRBV5-1 and TRBJ1-3, with D possibly matching TRBD1 (6 bases). V lost 2 bases and J lost 1, with 10 bases in between. The CDR3 loop spans 15 amino acids. The V gene's germline CDR1 is SGHRS and CDR2 YFSETQ. The CDR3 DNA sequence: TGCGCCAGCAGCTTATACAGGGCTTCTGGAAACACCATATATTTT. Translation: CASSLYRASGNTIYF.